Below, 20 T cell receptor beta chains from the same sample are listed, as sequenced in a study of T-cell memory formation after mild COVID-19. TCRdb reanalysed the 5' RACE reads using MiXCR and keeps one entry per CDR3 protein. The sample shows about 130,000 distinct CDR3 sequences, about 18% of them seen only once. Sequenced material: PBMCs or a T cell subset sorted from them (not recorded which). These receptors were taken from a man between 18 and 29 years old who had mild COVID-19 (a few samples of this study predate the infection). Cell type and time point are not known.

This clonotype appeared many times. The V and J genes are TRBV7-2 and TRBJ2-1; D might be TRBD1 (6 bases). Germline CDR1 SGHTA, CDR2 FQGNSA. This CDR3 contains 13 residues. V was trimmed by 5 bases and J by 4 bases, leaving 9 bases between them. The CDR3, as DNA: TGTGCCAGCAGCCGGACAGAGTACAATGAGCAGTTCTTC. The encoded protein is CASSRTEYNEQFF. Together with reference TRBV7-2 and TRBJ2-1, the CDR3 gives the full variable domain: GAGVSQSPSNKVTEKGKDVELRCDPISGHTALYWYRQSLGQGLEFLIYFQGNSAPDKSGLPSDRFSAERTGGSVSTLTIQRTQQEDSAVYLCASSRTEYNEQFFGPGTRLTVL.

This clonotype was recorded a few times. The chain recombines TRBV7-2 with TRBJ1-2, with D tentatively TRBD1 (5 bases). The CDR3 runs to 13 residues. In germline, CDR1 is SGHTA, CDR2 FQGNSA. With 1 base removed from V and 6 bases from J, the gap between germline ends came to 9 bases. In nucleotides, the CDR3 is TGTGCCAGCAGCTTAGTTGGGGGGAATGGCTACACCTTC. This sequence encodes CASSLVGGNGYTF.

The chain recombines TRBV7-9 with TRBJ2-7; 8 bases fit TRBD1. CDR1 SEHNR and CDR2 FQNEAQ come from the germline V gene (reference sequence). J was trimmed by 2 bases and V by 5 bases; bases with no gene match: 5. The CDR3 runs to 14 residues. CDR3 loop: CASSPRTGTYEQYV. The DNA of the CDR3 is TGTGCCAGCAGCCCCCGGACAGGGACCTACGAGCAGTACGTC.

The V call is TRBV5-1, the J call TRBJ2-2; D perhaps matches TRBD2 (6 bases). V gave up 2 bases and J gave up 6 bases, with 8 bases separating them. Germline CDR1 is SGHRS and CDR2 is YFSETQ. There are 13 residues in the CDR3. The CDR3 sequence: CASSLAGPGELFF. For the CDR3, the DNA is TGCGCCAGCAGCTTAGCGGGCCCCGGGGAGCTGTTTTTT.

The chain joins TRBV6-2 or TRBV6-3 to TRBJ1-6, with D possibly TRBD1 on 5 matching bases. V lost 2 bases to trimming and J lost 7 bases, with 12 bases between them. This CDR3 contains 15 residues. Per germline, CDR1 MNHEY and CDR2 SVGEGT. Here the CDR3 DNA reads TGTGCCAGCAGTTACGGCGGGACTCAGAATTCACCCCTCCACTTT. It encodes CASSYGGTQNSPLHF.

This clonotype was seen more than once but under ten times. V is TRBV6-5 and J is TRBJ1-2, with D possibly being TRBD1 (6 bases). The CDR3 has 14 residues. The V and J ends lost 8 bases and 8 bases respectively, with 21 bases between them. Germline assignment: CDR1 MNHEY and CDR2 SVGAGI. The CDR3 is CASGLARGSSGYTF. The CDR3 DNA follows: TGTGCCAGCGGACTTGCCAGGGGTTCGAGCGGCTACACCTTC.

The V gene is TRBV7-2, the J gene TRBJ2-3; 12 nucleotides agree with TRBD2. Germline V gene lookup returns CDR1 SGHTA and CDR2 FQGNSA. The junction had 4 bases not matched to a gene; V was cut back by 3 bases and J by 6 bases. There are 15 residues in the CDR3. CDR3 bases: TGTGCCAGCAGCTTGACTAGCGGGGGCAGGGATACGCAGTATTTT. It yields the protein CASSLTSGGRDTQYF.

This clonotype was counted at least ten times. The CDR3 sequence is CASSSRGGHGDTQYF. CDR3 sequence (DNA): TGTGCCAGCAGTTCCCGGGGGGGGCACGGAGATACGCAGTATTTT. The chain employs TRBV7-6 and TRBJ2-3, with TRBD2 matching 8 bases. J gave up 5 bases and V 6 bases, and 10 bases lay outside the gene matches. The CDR3 length is 15 residues. Germline CDR1 is SGHVS and CDR2 is FNYEAQ.

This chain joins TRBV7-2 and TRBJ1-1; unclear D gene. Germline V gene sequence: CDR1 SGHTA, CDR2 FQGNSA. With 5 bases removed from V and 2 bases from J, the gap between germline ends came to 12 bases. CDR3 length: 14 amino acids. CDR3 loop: CASSLGSSNTEAFF. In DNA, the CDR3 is TGTGCCAGCAGCCTTGGCAGTTCCAACACTGAAGCTTTCTTT.

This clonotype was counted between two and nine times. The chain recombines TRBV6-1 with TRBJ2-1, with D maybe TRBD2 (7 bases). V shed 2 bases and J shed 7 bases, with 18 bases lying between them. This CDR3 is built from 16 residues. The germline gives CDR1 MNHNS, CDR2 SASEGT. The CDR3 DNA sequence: TGTGCCAGCAGTGAATTCACAGGGAGGGGTTTAAATGAGCAGTTCTTC. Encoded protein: CASSEFTGRGLNEQFF.

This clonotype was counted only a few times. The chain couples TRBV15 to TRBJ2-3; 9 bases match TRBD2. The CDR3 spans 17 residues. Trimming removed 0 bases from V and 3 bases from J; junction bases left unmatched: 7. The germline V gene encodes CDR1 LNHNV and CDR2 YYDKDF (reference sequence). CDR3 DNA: TGTGCCACCAGCAGAGATCGACTAGCGGCGGCAACAGATACGCAGTATTTT. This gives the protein CATSRDRLAAATDTQYF.

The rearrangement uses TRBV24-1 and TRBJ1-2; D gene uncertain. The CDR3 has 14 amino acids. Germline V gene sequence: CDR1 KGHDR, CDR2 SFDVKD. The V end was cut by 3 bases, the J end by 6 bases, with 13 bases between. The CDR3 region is CATSDPPLAHGYTF. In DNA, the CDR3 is TGTGCCACCAGTGATCCGCCGTTGGCGCATGGCTACACCTTC.

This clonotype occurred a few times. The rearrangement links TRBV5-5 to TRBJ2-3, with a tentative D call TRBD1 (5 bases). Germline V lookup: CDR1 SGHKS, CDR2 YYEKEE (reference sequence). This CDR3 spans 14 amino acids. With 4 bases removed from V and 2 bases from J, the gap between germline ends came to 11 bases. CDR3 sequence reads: CASSPNRNTDTQYF. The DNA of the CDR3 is TGTGCCAGCAGCCCCAACAGGAACACAGATACGCAGTATTTT.

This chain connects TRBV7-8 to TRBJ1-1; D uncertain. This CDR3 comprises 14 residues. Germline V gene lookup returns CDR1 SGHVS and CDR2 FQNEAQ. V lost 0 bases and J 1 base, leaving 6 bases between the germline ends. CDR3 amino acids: CASSLAEANTEAFF. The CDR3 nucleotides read TGTGCCAGCAGCTTAGCGGAGGCGAACACTGAAGCTTTCTTT.

As DNA, the CDR3 is TGTGCCAGCAGTTACAGGGGAGGGCAGCCCCAGCATTTT. Translating it yields CASSYRGGQPQHF. This chain uses TRBV6-2 or TRBV6-3 with TRBJ1-5; D possibly corresponds to TRBD1 (5 bases). V lost 2 bases and J 7 bases, leaving 9 bases between the germline ends. CDR3 length: 13 residues. CDR1 and CDR2 (germline): MNHEY, SVGEGT.

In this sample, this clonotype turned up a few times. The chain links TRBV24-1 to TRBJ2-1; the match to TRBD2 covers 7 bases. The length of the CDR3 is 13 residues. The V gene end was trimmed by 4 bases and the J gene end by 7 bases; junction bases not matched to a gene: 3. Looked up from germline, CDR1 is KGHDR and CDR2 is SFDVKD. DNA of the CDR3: TGTGCCACCAGTGACTGGGGGGGGAATGAGCAGTTCTTC. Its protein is CATSDWGGNEQFF.

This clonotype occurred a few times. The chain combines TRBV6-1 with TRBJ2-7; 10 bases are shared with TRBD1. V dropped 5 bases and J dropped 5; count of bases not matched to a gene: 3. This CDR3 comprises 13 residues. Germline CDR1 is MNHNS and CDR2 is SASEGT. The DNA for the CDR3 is TGTGCCAGCAGTACCGGGACAGGGGACGAGCAGTACGTC. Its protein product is CASSTGTGDEQYV.

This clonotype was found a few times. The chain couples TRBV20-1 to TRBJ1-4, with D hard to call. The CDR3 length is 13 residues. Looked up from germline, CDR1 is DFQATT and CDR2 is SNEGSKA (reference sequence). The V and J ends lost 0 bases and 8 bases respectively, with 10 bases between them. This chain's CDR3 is CSAREALREKLFF. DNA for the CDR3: TGCAGTGCTAGAGAGGCCCTAAGGGAAAAACTGTTTTTT.

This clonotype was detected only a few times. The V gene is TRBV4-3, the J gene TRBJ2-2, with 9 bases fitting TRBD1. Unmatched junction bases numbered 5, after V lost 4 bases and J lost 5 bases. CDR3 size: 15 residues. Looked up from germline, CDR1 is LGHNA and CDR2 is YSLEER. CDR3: CASSPAGTGTGELFF. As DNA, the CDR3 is TGCGCCAGCAGCCCAGCCGGGACAGGGACCGGGGAGCTGTTTTTT.

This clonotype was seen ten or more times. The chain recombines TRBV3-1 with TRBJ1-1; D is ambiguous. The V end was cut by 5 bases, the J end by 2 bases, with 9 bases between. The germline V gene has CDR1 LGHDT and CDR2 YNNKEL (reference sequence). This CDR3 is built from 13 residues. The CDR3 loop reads CASSWTGNTEAFF. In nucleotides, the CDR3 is TGTGCCAGCAGCTGGACGGGAAACACTGAAGCTTTCTTT. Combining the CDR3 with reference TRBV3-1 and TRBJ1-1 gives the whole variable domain DTAVSQTPKYLVTQMGNDKSIKCEQNLGHDTMYWYKQDSKKFLKIMFSYNNKELIINETVPNRFSPKSPDKAHLNLHINSLELGDSAVYFCASSWTGNTEAFFGQGTRLTVV.